Each of the 5 T cell receptor beta chains below was sequenced from the same sample in a study of blood T cell repertoires in COVID-19. Profiled with immunoSEQ multiplex PCR; TCRdb holds only in-frame clones, not every one. The sample lists roughly 200,000 clones, around 87% occurring once. The sequencing sample was made of PBMCs or T cells enriched from blood (not recorded which). The source is a man aged 25-45 years in a cohort exposed to, infected with or recovered from COVID-19 (not recorded which).

V gene TRBV27 combines with J gene TRBJ1-1, with TRBD1 as a possible D gene (6 bases). The V end was cut by 3 bases, the J end by 0 bases, with 8 bases between. CDR3 size: 14 residues. Germline V gene lookup returns CDR1 MNHEY and CDR2 SMNVEV (reference sequence). The CDR3 loop is CASSFDRLNTEAFF. CDR3 coding DNA: TGTGCCAGCAGTTTCGACAGGCTGAACACTGAAGCTTTCTTT.

The chain is built from TRBV5-1 and TRBJ1-2; D perhaps matches TRBD1 (5 bases). Germline-derived CDR1 and CDR2 are SGHRS and YFSETQ. This CDR3 region has 13 residues. Trimming left V 6 bases short and J 8 bases short, with 17 bases between. CDR3: CASTSGQFGGYTF. In DNA, the CDR3 is TGCGCCAGCACTTCAGGGCAATTTGGCGGCTACACCTTC.

V gene TRBV27 combines with J gene TRBJ2-5; the match to TRBD2 covers 9 bases. Germline values: CDR1 MNHEY, CDR2 SMNVEV (reference sequence). V gave up 5 bases and J gave up 7 bases; unmatched junction bases: 14. The CDR3 sequence is 16 residues long. The CDR3 nucleotides are TGTGCCAGCAGTGTTAGTGCTAGCGGGATCGCGGGGACCCAGTACTTC. Encoded protein: CASSVSASGIAGTQYF.

The gene calls are TRBV28 and TRBJ1-5; 9 positions agree with TRBD1. The J segment lost 4 bases and the V segment lost 5 bases, leaving 9 bases of the junction unmatched. This CDR3 comprises 16 residues. Germline loops: CDR1 MDHEN, CDR2 SYDVKM. CDR3 sequence: CASSPRTGGGNQPQHF. The DNA for the CDR3 is TGTGCCAGCAGTCCCCGAACAGGGGGCGGTAATCAGCCCCAGCATTTT.

The chain combines TRBV2 with TRBJ2-3, with no clear D. V gave up 4 bases and J gave up 6 bases, with 14 bases separating them. This CDR3 has 14 residues. Germline V gene lookup returns CDR1 SNHLY and CDR2 FYNNEI. The CDR3 DNA reads TGTGCCAGCAGTGTTCACTTCTCGGTCGATACGCAGTATTTT. It encodes CASSVHFSVDTQYF.